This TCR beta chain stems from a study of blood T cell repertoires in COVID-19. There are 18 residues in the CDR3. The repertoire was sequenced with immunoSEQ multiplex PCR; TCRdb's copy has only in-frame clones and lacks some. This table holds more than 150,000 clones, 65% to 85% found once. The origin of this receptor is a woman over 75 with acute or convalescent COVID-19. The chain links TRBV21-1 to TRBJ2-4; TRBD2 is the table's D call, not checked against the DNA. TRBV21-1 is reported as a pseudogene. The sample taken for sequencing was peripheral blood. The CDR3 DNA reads TGTGCCAGCAGCGATACCGCTACGACTTGGGTAGCCAAAAACATTCAGTACTTC. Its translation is CASSDTATTWVAKNIQYF.